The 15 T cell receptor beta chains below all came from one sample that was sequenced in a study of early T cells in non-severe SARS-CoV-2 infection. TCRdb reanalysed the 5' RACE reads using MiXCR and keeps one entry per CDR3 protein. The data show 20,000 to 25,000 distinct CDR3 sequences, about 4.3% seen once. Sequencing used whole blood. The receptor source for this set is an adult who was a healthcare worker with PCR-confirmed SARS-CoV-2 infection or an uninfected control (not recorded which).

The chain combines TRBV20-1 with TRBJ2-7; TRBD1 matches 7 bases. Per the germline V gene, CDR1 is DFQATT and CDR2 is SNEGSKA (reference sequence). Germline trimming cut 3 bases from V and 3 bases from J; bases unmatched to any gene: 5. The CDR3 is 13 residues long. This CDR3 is CSARSQGNYEQYF. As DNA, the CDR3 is TGCAGTGCTAGGTCACAGGGGAACTACGAGCAGTACTTC.

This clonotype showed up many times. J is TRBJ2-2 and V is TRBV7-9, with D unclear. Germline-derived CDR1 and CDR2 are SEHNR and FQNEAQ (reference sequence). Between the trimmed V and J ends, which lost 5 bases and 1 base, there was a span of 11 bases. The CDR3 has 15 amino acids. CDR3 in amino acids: CASSLLRKNTGELFF. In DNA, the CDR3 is TGTGCCAGCAGCCTGCTCAGGAAGAACACCGGGGAGCTGTTTTTT.

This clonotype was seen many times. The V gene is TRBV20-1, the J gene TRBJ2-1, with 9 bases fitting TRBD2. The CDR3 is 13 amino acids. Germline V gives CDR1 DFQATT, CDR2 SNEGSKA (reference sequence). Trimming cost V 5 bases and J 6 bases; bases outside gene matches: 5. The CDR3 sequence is CSAYYSGGNEQFF. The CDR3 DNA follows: TGCAGTGCTTACTATAGCGGGGGCAATGAGCAGTTCTTC.

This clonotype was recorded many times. The CDR3 sequence is CASSIGASNQPQHF. CDR3 nucleotides: TGTGCCAGTAGTATAGGGGCAAGCAATCAGCCCCAGCATTTT. This chain links TRBV19 with TRBJ1-5; no firm D call. V was cut by 1 base and J by 1 base, with 5 bases left in between. The V gene's germline CDR1 is LNHDA and CDR2 SQIVND (reference sequence). The CDR3 loop spans 14 amino acids.

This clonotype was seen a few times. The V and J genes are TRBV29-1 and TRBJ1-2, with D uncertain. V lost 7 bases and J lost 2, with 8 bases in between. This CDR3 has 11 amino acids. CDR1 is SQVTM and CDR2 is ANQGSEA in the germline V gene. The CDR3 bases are TGCAGCGCCACAAAGAACTATGGCTACACCTTC. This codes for CSATKNYGYTF.

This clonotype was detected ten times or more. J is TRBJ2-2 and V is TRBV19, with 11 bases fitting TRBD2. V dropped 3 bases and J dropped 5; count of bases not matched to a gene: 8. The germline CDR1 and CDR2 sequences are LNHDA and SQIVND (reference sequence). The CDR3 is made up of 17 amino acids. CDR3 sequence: CASSISYLAGGTGELFF. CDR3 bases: TGTGCCAGTAGTATTTCGTATCTAGCGGGGGGAACCGGGGAGCTGTTTTTT.

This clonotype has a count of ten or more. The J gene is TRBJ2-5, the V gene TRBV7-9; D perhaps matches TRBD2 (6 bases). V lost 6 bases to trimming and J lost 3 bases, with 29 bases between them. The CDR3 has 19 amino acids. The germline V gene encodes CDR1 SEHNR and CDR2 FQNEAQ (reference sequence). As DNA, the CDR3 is TGTGCCAGCAGGCAGTTCCCTAGCGCTGGCGATCCTCAGGAAGAGACCCAGTACTTC. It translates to CASRQFPSAGDPQEETQYF.

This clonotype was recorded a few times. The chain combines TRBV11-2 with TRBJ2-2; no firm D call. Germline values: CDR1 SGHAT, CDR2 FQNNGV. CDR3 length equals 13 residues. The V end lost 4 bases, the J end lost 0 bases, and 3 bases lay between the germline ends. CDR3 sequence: CASSSANTGELFF. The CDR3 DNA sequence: TGTGCCAGCAGCTCGGCGAACACCGGGGAGCTGTTTTTT.

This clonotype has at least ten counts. CDR3 sequence reads: CASSLDHRGRDEQYF. The CDR3 DNA is TGTGCCAGCAGCTTAGACCACAGGGGGAGGGACGAGCAGTACTTC. The chain recombines TRBV11-2 with TRBJ2-7, with D possibly matching TRBD1 (8 bases). V dropped 0 bases and J dropped 5 bases, with 14 bases sitting between them. CDR1 and CDR2 from the germline V gene are SGHAT and FQNNGV. The CDR3 totals 15 residues. Looking up the rest from reference TRBV11-2 and TRBJ2-7 gives the full variable domain: EAGVAQSPRYKIIEKRQSVAFWCNPISGHATLYWYQQILGQGPKLLIQFQNNGVVDDSQLPKDRFSAERLKGVDSTLKIQPAKLEDSAVYLCASSLDHRGRDEQYFGPGTRLTVT.

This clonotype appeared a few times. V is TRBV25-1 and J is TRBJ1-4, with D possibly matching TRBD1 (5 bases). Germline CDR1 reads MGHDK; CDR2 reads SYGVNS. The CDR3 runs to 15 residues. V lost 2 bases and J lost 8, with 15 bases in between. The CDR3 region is CASSEQRQSSEKLFF. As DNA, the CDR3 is TGTGCCAGCAGTGAACAACGACAGTCCTCAGAAAAACTGTTTTTT.

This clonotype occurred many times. CDR3 sequence (DNA): TGTGCTAGTGGTTTCTCTAACTATGGCTACACCTTC. Translating gives CASGFSNYGYTF. J is TRBJ1-2 and V is TRBV12-5; the D is unclear. From germline, CDR1 is LGHNT and CDR2 FRNRAP. V lost 3 bases, J lost 0 bases, and 2 bases lay in between. This CDR3 contains 12 residues.

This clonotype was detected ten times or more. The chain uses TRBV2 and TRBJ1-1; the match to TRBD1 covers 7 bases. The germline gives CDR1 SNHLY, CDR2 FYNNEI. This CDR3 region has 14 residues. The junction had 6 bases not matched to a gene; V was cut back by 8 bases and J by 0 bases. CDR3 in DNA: TGTGCCAGCCTCCGGGACAGCATGAACACTGAAGCTTTCTTT. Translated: CASLRDSMNTEAFF. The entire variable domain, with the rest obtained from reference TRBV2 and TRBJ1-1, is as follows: EPEVTQTPSHQVTQMGQEVILRCVPISNHLYFYWYRQILGQKVEFLVSFYNNEISEKSEIFDDQFSVERPDGSNFTLKIRSTKLEDSAMYFCASLRDSMNTEAFFGQGTRLTVV.

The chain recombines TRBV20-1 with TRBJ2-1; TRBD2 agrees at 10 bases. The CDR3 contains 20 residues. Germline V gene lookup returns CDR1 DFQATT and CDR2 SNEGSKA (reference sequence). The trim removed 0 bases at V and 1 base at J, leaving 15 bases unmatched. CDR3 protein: CSARDLYKDQLAGSYNEQFF. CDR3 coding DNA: TGCAGTGCTAGAGACCTATATAAAGATCAACTAGCGGGGTCCTACAATGAGCAGTTCTTC.

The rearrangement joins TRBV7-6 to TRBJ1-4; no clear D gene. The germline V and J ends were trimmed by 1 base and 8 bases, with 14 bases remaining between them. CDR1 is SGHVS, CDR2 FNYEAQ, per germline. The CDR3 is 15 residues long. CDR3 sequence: CASSLGKRPGEKLFF. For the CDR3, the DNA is TGTGCCAGCAGCTTAGGAAAGAGGCCCGGAGAAAAACTGTTTTTT.

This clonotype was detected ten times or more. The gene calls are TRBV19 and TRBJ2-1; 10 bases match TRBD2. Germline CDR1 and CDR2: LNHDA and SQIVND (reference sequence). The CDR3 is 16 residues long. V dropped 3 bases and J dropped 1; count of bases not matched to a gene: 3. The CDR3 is CASSIQAGGSYNEQFF. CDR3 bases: TGTGCCAGTAGTATCCAAGCGGGGGGGTCCTACAATGAGCAGTTCTTC.